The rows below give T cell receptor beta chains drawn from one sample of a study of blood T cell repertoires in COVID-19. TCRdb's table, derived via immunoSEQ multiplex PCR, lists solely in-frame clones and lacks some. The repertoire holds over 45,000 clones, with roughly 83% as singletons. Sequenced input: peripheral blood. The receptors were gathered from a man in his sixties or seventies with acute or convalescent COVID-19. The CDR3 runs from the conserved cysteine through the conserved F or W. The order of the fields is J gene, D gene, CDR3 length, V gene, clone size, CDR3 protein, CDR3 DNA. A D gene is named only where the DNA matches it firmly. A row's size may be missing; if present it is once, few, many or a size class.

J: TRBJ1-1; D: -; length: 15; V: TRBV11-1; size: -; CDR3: CASSFVGGANTEAFF; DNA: TGTGCCAGCAGCTTCGTGGGGGGAGCGAACACTGAAGCTTTCTTT
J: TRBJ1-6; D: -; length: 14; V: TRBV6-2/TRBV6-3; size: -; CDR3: CASSPWDNYSPLHF; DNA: TGTGCCAGCAGTCCGTGGGACAATTATTCACCCCTCCACTTT
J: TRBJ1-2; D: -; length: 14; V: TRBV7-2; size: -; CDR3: CASSLVWGQNGYTF; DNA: TGTGCCAGCAGCTTAGTATGGGGCCAGAATGGCTACACCTTC
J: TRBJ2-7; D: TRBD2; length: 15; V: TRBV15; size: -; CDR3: CATSRVRGSIDEQYF; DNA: TGTGCCACCAGCAGAGTGCGCGGGAGCATCGACGAGCAGTACTTC
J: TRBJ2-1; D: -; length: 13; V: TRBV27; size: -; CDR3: CASGRREAGEQFF; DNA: TGTGCCAGTGGCCGCAGGGAAGCAGGAGAGCAGTTCTTC
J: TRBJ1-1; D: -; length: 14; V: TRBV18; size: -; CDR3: CASSPRGQNTEAFF; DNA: TGTGCCAGCTCACCAAGGGGTCAGAACACTGAAGCTTTCTTT
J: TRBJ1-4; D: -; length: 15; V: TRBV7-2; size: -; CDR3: CASSQDRPTNEKLFF; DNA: TGTGCCAGCAGCCAGGACAGACCAACTAATGAAAAACTGTTTTTT
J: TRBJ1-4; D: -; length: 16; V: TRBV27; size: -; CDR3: CASSLSPGFSNEKLFF; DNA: TGTGCCAGCAGTCTCAGCCCGGGATTCTCAAATGAAAAACTGTTTTTT
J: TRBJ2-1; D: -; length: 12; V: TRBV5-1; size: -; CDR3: CASSRGYNEQFF; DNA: TGCGCCAGCAGCCGGGGGTACAATGAGCAGTTCTTC
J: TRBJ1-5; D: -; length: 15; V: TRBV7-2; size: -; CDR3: CASSLESTVNQPQHF; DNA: TGTGCCAGCAGCTTAGAATCGACAGTCAATCAGCCCCAGCATTTT
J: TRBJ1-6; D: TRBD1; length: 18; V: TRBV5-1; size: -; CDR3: CASSSEPGQVPRGSPLHF; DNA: TGCGCCAGCAGCTCCGAACCGGGACAGGTACCTCGAGGGTCACCCCTCCACTTT
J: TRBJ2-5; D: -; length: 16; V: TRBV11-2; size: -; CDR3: CASSPAPRGLLETQYF; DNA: TGTGCCAGCAGCCCCGCCCCCCGAGGGCTTCTGGAGACCCAGTACTTC
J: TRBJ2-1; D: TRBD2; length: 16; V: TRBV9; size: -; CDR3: CASSAAGSSGHNEQFF; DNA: TGTGCCAGCAGCGCGGCCGGGTCTAGCGGACACAATGAGCAGTTCTTC
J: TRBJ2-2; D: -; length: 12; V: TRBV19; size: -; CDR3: CAGDRIPGELFF; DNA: TGTGCCGGAGACAGGATCCCCGGGGAGCTGTTTTTT
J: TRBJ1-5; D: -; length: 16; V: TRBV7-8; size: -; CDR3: CASSFSAGYGNQPQHF; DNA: TGTGCCAGCAGCTTTTCGGCGGGTTACGGCAATCAGCCCCAGCATTTT
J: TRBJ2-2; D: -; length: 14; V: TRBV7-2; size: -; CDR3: CASSFGGNTGELFF; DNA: TGTGCCAGCAGCTTCGGAGGGAACACCGGGGAGCTGTTTTTT
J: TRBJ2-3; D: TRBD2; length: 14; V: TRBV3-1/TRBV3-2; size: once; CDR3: CASSRDYSTDTQYF; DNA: TGTGCCAGCAGCCGGGACTACAGCACAGATACGCAGTATTTT